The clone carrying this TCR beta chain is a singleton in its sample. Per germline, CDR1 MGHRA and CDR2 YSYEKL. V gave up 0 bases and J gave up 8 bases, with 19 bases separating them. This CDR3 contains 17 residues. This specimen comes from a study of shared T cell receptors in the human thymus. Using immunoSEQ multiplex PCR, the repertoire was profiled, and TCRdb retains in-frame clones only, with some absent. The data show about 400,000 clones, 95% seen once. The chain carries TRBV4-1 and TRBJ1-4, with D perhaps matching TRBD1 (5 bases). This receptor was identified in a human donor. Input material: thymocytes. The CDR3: CASSQDQRDRLLEKLFF. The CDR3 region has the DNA TGCGCCAGCAGCCAAGATCAACGGGACCGGCTCCTGGAAAAACTGTTTTTT.